This record looks at one TCR beta chain sequence and its context. This clonotype appeared a few times. Its target antigen remains unknown. No base quality information exists; no much larger clone differs at one position. These data are taken from a study of blood T cells in healthy people across ages (dated by TCRdb to between 2015 and 2016). Some background on the complete study: In model experiments, template switching captured about one uniquely barcoded TCR beta cDNA molecule for every two T cells. Age-related changes in TCR beta repertoire diversity were measured in the study by deep sequencing normalized with unique cDNA molecular identifiers. The donors were divided into four age groups: young (average approximately 15 years), middle-aged (roughly 40), aged (approximately 62) and long-lived (about 79). Donors of different ages were randomly distributed across sequencing lanes to avoid experimental bias. Using the same blood draw, the study looked at two additional independent replicas of 1 million unique cDNA reads for two donors, one aged 18 to 30 and the other aged 80 or older.

Library creation used 5' RACE. Sequencing took place on an Illumina HiSeq 2500. A second PCR of 7 to 11 cycles was performed with a sample-barcoded 5' primer and a J-beta primer mix. A unique molecular identifier was introduced onto each TCR beta cDNA molecule by a template-switch 5' adaptor carrying 12 random nucleotides. At least 2.5 million CDR3-containing paired-end reads were obtained from each sample. The Mint cDNA synthesis kit, primed by a TRBC-specific oligonucleotide, was used to synthesize first-strand cDNA from all RNA. Following uracil-DNA glycosylase treatment, all cDNA underwent a first 18-cycle PCR with the universal primers M1SS and BC2_uni_R. On the authors' methods: For normalization, 1 million high-quality reads, each with a distinct molecular identifier, were randomly selected from each sample. Reads sharing molecular identifiers were discarded rather than binned into consensus sequences. MiTCR, set to a Q25 quality threshold and the strictest error-elimination algorithm, was used for CDR3 identification, clonotype clustering and error correction. A nonparametric unseen species model using Euler transformation provided a lower-bound estimate of total TCR beta diversity. TCRdb reran the public reads through fastp at Q25 and MiXCR, keeping productive beta chains. Entries are consolidated by CDR3 protein sequence, retaining the most common genes and DNA. These V and J calls rely on TCRdb rather than the paper's analysis. The sample table records 500,000 to 600,000 distinct CDR3 sequences; 25% to 30% of these occur just once. 18% of the sample goes to the ten largest clones.

The donors were roughly 39 Caucasian individuals from Russia, aged roughly 6 to 100 years, who were systemically healthy. Each donor gave 9 to 10 milliliters of peripheral blood, collected into EDTA-treated Vacutainer tubes. Ficoll-Paque density-gradient centrifugation was used to isolate PBMCs, with at least 7 million obtained per sample. Total RNA was extracted from PBMCs with Trizol reagent, with at least 6 micrograms obtained per sample. Naive CD45RAhigh/CD27high T cell percentages were measured by flow cytometry on a PBMC aliquot from every donor. Results and caveats for the whole study, not just this receptor: Since profiling was done on bulk unsorted PBMCs, naive and antigen-experienced compartments could not be conclusively compared. As age increased, observed TCR beta diversity per million T cells dropped in a roughly linear way, and a significant reduction was already evident by age about 40. The percentage of naive T cells measured by flow cytometry correlated strongly with observed TCR beta diversity. Estimates of total diversity based on one million sequenced T cells were considered lower bounds and underestimates. The CMV infection status of donors was not known, potentially confounding age-related changes in expanded clonotypes. Compared with the aged group, the long-lived group had more naive CD4+ T cells, fewer expanded clones and increased TCR diversity, suggesting age selection.

V drops 4 bases and J drops 4 bases, leaving 17 bases in between. The cysteine opens and the phenylalanine closes a CDR3 of 15 amino acids. Only CDR3 DNA is held: 45 bases, read in frame from base 1. Based on the germline V gene, the CDR1 and CDR2 sequences are SGHDT and YYEEEE. The TCR originated in a woman aged 65 to 85 in good health. Sample: blood. The chain employs TRBV5-6 and TRBJ1-1; the D segment cannot be called with confidence. The base sequence is TGTGCCAGCAGCCGCAGAGGGCAGTTGGGCACTGAAGCTTTCTTT. Its translation reads: CASSRRGQLGTEAFF.